Sequencing of this T cell receptor (beta chain) was carried out in a study of T cells in women clearing cervical HPV infection. Study-level information: HLA type could not be excluded as a confounder. General study points: Combining TCR richness with V gene abundances gave approximately 0.84 AUC. CIN3+ cases had significantly higher TCR repertoire richness than controls, but evenness did not differ.

The table came from immunoSEQ multiplex PCR; TCRdb's copy has only in-frame clones and leaves some out. Found here are about 39,000 clones; the top ten clones hold 6.4%. Germline V lookup: CDR1 SGHRS, CDR2 YFSETQ. With V trimmed by 0 bases and J by 3 bases, 4 bases remained unmatched. This CDR3 is 16 amino acids long. Regarding this clone: The antigen is undetermined. The CDR3 end falls 3 residues outside the read, so it is completed with the germline J gene.

The clonotype originates from a woman between 18 and 75 years old with a cervical HPV16 infection that either progressed to CIN3+ or cleared (not recorded which). Sequencing was done on a sample of blood buffy coat. The chain joins TRBV5-1 to TRBJ2-5, with 11 bases identical to TRBD2. CDR3 DNA (partial): TGCGCCAGCAGCTTGGTTGGGACTAGCGGAAAAGAGACC. It specifies CASSLVGTSGKET. The entire CDR3 reads CASSLVGTSGKETQYF.